This TCR beta chain was documented in a study of cytomegalovirus exposure and HLA in healthy donors. Study-wide background: Ancestry clustering placed 70% to 90% of approximately 370 genotyped donors in the Caucasian-associated cluster.

This clone showed up just once. Its target is unknown. The sample contains more than one DNA sequence encoding this CDR3. J lost 5 bases, V lost 2 bases, and 3 bases had no gene match. The CDR3 runs to 14 residues. The germline CDR1 and CDR2 sequences are MNHEY and SVGAGI. The study's findings and limits: A later analysis found most CMV-associated TCR beta chains apparently HLA-restricted. According to the study, around 180 TCR beta chains were cytomegalovirus-associated.

Use of 60 Vbeta and 13 Jbeta primers characterized the PCR. Per the original data handling: In a later analysis, 79 million or so unique TCR beta chains included roughly 11 million shared by two or more donors. The table came from immunoSEQ multiplex PCR; TCRdb's copy has only in-frame clones and leaves some out. The V and J calls and clone size were taken over from that table, and D and trimming were inferred from the DNA. The sample includes roughly 200,000 clones, 65% to 85% seen only once; the top ten take around 2.2%. The chain has TRBV6-5 and TRBJ1-5, with 7 bases identical to TRBD1. The specimen was PBMCs. The sequence was collected from a man aged 55-75 years in good health and CMV-seronegative. Here the CDR3 DNA reads TGTGCCAGCAGTTACGGGACAGAGTATCAGCCCCAGCATTTT. It specifies CASSYGTEYQPQHF.